This is a list of T cell receptor beta chains from one sample in a study of shared clonotypes between healthy human individuals. Here immunoSEQ multiplex PCR was the method, and the copy in TCRdb shows in-frame clones only, minus some. The profile covers around 2,000,000 clones, with approximately 94% appearing a single time and more than 1.5% taken by the ten largest. Sequences were obtained from naive CD8+ T cells from PBMCs. The receptors were sampled from a man younger than 30 in good health. Some clones in this sample may be carry-over from other donors' samples. CDR3s include the opening cysteine and the closing phenylalanine or tryptophan. The D gene is left open where the match is weak.

TRBV29-1	TRBJ2-3	11	NA	CSVDPLSSQYF
TRBV14	TRBJ1-2	15	TRBD1	CASSQWDSSNYGYTF
TRBV13	TRBJ2-1	16	NA	CASSAKGQVGYNEQFF
TRBV27	TRBJ2-1	15	NA	CASSSRAQLRNEQFF
TRBV4-2	TRBJ2-1	13	NA	CASSRQQNNEQFF
TRBV4-1	TRBJ1-1	12	NA	CASSPVGTEAFF
TRBV5-1	TRBJ1-3	18	TRBD1	CASSFGTGRQLDGNTIYF
TRBV7-6	TRBJ2-5	11	NA	CASSSQETQYF
TRBV6-1	TRBJ1-4	13	TRBD1	CASMDRALEKLFF
TRBV2	TRBJ2-7	12	NA	CASSELVVEQYF
TRBV7-9	TRBJ2-7	14	NA	CASSLIQETYEQYF
TRBV5-1	TRBJ1-4	14	NA	CASSLGGEDEKLFF
TRBV2	TRBJ2-5	13	NA	CAGHLASQETQYF
TRBV19	TRBJ1-2	10	NA	CASLGDGYTF
TRBV9	TRBJ2-3	15	TRBD2	CASSVGEGETDTQYF
TRBV28	TRBJ2-4	15	NA	CASSLKRRFKNIQYF
TRBV7-2	TRBJ2-5	10	NA	CASSRETQYF
TRBV27	TRBJ2-2	14	TRBD2	CASNSEGGTGELFF
TRBV7-9	TRBJ1-2	14	NA	CASALPGWTYGYTF
TRBV7-8	TRBJ1-5	15	NA	CASSLIREGDQPQHF
TRBV5-1	TRBJ2-3	19	TRBD1	CASSSGATRQGPSTDTQYF
TRBV28	TRBJ2-7	16	NA	CASSLPQGRVPYEQYF
TRBV4-2	TRBJ2-1	17	NA	CASSQVLSRGLGDEQFF
TRBV19	TRBJ1-5	15	NA	CASSISLADNQPQHF
TRBV5-6	TRBJ1-6	14	NA	CASSGGHRNSPLHF